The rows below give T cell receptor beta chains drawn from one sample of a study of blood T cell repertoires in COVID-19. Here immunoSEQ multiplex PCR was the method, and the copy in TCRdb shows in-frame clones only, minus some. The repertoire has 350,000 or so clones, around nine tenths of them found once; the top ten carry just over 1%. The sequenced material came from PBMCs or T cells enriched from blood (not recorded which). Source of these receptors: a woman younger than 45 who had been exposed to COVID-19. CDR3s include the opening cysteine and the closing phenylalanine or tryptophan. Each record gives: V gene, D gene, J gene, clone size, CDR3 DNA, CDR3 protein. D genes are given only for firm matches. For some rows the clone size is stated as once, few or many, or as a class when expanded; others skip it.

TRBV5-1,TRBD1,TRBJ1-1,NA,TGCGCCAGCAGCTTGGTTGGCAGGGGGCGTCTTAACACTGAAGCTTTCTTT,CASSLVGRGRLNTEAFF
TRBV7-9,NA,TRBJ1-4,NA,TGTGCCAGCAGCTTTGCTAGGCAGCTTAATGAAAAACTGTTTTTT,CASSFARQLNEKLFF
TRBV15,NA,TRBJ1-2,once,TGTGCCACCAGCAGAGATGGCGGGGAGGGGCAGGGCTACACCTTC,CATSRDGGEGQGYTF
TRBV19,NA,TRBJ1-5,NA,TGTGCCAGTAGTTCGGGTCAGCCCCAGCATTTT,CASSSGQPQHF
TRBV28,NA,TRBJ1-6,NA,TGTGCCAGCAGTGATTCCTTGGGCTCTAATTCACCCCTCCACTTT,CASSDSLGSNSPLHF
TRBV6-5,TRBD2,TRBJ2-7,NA,TGTGCCAGCAGTTCCCCCCGGACTAGCGACTCCTACGAGCAGTACTTC,CASSSPRTSDSYEQYF
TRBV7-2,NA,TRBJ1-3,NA,TGTGCCAGCAGCTTAGCGCCCATCAGCTCTGGAAACACCATATATTTT,CASSLAPISSGNTIYF
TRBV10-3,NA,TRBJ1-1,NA,TGTGCCATCAGTGGGGGGGGCAGGGCGAAGTTAATGAACACTGAAGCTTTCTTT,CAISGGGRAKLMNTEAFF
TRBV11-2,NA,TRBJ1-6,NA,TGTGCCAGCAGCACTGGGCCCGCAGGGCCCCTCCACTTT,CASSTGPAGPLHF
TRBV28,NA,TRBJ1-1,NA,TGTGCCAGCACCCAACCGGGAGTCCCGCTTTGGGCTTTCTTT,CASTQPGVPLWAFF
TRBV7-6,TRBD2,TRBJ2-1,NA,TGTGCCAGCAGCACCTACCTAGCGGGAGCCTACAATGAGCAGTTCTTC,CASSTYLAGAYNEQFF
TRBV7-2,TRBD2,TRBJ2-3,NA,TGTGCCAGCAGCTTTTCGACTAGCGGGGGCACAGATACGCAGTATTTT,CASSFSTSGGTDTQYF
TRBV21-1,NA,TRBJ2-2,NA,NA,CASSNLYRCTGELFF
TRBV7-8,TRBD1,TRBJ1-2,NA,TGTGCCAGCAGCCCGACAGGGATGGGCTACACCTTC,CASSPTGMGYTF
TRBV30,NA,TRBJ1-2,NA,TGTGCCTGGAGTCTCAACAACATTGTCCGTGGCTACACCTTC,CAWSLNNIVRGYTF
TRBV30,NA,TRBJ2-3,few,TGTGCCTGGGGGTGGGGAGGCACAGATACGCAGTATTTT,CAWGWGGTDTQYF
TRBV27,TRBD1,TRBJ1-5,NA,TGTGCCAGCAGTTTAGTCAGGGGGCTAAATCAGCCCCAGCATTTT,CASSLVRGLNQPQHF
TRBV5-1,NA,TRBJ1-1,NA,TGCGCCAGCAGCTGGAGTAGCGACACTGAAGCTTTCTTT,CASSWSSDTEAFF
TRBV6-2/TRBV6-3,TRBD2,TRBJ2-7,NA,TGTGCCAGCAGTTACTCGACCGTCCTGACTAGCGGGAGGCCTTACGAGCAGTACTTC,CASSYSTVLTSGRPYEQYF
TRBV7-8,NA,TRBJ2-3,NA,TGTGCCAGCAGCTTGGTGGGGGGGGCCAGGCGGGTAGATACGCAGTATTTT,CASSLVGGARRVDTQYF
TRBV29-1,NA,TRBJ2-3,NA,TGCAGCGTTGGAGACAGGACTTTTAGAGATACGCAGTATTTT,CSVGDRTFRDTQYF
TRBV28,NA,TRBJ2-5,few,TGTGCCAGCAGTACACCCCCCGGAACCCCTAGTAGGGAGACCCAGTACTTC,CASSTPPGTPSRETQYF
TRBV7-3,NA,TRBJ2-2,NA,TGTGCCAGCAGCTTAATGGGGCGCCGGGAGCCCGGGGAGCTGTTTTTT,CASSLMGRREPGELFF
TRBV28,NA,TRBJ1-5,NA,TGTGCCACACAGTGGGGAGGGAGCAATCAGCCCCAGCATTTT,CATQWGGSNQPQHF
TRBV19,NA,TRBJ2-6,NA,TGTGCCAGTAGCTGGAGCGGATCTGGGGCCAACGTCCTGACTTTC,CASSWSGSGANVLTF
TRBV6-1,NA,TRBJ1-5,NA,TGTGCCAGCAGTGAAGCGGGACATAGCAATCAGCCCCAGCATTTT,CASSEAGHSNQPQHF
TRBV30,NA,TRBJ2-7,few,TGTGCCTCAACAGAAGACAGGAACATCTACGAGCAGTACTTC,CASTEDRNIYEQYF